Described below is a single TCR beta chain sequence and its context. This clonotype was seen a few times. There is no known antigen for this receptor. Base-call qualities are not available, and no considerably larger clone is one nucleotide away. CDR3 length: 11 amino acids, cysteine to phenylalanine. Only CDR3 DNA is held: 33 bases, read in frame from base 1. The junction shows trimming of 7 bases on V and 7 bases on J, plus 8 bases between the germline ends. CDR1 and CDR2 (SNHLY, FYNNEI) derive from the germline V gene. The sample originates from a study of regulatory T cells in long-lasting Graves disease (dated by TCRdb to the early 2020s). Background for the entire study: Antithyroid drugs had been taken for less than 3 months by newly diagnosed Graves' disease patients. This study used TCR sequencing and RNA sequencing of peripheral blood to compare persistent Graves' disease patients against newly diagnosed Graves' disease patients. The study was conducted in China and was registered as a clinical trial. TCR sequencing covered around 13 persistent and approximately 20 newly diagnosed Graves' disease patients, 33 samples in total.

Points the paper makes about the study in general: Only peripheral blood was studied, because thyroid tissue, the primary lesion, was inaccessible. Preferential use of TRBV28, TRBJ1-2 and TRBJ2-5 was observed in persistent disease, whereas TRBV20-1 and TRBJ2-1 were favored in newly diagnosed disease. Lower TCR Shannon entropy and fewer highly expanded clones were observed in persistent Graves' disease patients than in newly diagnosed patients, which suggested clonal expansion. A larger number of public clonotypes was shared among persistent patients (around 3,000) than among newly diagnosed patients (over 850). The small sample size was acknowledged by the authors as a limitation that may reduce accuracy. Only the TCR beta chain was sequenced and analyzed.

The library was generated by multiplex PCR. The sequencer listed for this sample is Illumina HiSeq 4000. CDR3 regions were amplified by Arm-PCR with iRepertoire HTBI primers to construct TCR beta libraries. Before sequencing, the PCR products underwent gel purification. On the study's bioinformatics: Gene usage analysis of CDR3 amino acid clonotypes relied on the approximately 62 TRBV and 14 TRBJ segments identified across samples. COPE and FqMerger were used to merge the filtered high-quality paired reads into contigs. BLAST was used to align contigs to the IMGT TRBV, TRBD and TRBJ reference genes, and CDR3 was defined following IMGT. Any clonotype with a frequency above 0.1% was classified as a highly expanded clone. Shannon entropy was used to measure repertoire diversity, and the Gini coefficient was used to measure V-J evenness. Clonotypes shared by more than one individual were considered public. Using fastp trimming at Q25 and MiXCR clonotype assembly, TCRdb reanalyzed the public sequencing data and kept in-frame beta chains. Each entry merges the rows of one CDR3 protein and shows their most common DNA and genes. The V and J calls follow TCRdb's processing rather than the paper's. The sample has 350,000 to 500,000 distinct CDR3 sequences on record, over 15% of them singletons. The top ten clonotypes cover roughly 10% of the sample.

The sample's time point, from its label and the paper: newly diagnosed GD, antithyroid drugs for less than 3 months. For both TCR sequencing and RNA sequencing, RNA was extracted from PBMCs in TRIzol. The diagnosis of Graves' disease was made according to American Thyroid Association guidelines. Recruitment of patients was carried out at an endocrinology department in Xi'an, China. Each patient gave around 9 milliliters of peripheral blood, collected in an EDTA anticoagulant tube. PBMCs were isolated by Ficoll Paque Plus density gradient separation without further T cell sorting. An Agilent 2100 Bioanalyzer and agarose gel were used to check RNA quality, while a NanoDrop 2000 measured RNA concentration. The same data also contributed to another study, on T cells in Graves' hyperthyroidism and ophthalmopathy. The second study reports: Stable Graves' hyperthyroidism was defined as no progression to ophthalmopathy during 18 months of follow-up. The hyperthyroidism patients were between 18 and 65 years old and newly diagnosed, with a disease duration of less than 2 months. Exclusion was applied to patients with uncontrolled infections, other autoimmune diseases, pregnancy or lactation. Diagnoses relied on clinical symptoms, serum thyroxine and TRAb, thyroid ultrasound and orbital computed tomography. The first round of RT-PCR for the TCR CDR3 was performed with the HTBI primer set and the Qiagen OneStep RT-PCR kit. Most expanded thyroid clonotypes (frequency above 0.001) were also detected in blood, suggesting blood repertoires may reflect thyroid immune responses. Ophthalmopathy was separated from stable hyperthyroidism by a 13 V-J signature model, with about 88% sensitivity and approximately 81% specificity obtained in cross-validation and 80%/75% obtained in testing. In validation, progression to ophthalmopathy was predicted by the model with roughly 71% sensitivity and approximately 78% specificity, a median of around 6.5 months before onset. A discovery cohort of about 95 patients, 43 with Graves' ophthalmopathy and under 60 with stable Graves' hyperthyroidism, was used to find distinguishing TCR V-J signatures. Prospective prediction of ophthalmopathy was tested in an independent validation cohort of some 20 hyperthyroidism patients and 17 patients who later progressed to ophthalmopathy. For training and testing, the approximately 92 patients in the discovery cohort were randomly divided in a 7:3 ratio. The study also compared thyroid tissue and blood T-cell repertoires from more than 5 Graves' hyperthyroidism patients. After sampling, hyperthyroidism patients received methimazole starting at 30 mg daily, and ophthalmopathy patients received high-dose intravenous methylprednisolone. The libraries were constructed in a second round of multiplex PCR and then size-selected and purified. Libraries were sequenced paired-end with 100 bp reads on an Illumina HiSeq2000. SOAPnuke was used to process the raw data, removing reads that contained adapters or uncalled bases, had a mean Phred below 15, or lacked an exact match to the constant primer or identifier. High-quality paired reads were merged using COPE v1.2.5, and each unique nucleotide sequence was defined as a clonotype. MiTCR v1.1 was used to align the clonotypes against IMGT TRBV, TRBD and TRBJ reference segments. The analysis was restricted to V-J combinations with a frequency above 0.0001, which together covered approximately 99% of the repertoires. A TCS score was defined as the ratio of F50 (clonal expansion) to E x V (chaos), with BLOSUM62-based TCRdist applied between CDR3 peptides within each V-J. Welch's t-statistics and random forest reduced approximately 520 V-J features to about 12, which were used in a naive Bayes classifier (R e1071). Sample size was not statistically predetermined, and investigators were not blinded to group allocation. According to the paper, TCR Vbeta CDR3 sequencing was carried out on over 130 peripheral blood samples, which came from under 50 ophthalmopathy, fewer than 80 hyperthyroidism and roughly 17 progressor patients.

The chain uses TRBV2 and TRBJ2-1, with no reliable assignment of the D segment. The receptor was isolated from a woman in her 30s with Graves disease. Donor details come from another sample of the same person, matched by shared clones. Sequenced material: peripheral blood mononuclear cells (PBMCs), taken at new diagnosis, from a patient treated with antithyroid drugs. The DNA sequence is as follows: TGTGCCAGCACGGAGCGTAATGAGCAGTTCTTC. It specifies CASTERNEQFF.